One and the same sample provided the 28 T cell receptor beta chains below, sequenced in a study of Ad26.COV2.S vaccination and SARS-CoV-2 variants. Indicated treatment: around 19 received Ad26.COV2.S at low or high dose, single or two shots; about five received placebo; per-sample allocation not given. Samples came from day 63 after the first vaccine or placebo injection. Method: immunoSEQ multiplex PCR; TCRdb's copy keeps in-frame clones and lacks some. The table shows fewer than 500,000 clones, with roughly 87% occurring only once. The starting material was peripheral blood, obtained in a trial of Ad26.COV2.S vaccine versus placebo. Receptors were obtained from a person aged 18-65 years who received the Ad26.COV2.S COVID-19 vaccine or a placebo.

This clone was detected once. This sequence joins TRBV28 and TRBJ1-2, with no clear D. V lost 5 bases, J lost 1 base, and 8 bases lay in between. Germline CDR1 reads MDHEN; CDR2 reads SYDVKM. The CDR3 consists of 13 residues. The CDR3 spells CASSRELNYGYTF. In DNA form, the CDR3 reads TGTGCCAGCAGTCGGGAACTTAACTATGGCTACACCTTC.

The chain links TRBV29-1 to TRBJ2-1, with D perhaps assigned TRBD1 or TRBD2 (6 bases each). Germline V gene sequence: CDR1 SQVTM, CDR2 ANQGSEA. The CDR3 has 13 amino acids. V was clipped by 8 bases and J by 4 bases, with 15 bases between them. DNA for the CDR3: TGCAGCACGAGAAGGGGGGAGTACAATGAGCAGTTCTTC. Protein: CSTRRGEYNEQFF.

The rearrangement links TRBV18 to TRBJ1-4; D may be TRBD1 (5 bases). There are 15 residues in the CDR3. Between the trimmed V and J ends, which lost 2 bases and 5 bases, there was a span of 12 bases. Germline CDR1 is KGHSH and CDR2 is LQKENI. The CDR3 DNA is TGTGCCAGCTCACCAGTAAGGGACGTCAATGAAAAACTGTTTTTT. Its protein is CASSPVRDVNEKLFF. Using reference TRBV18 and TRBJ1-4 for the parts outside the CDR3, the full variable domain is NAGVMQNPRHLVRRRGQEARLRCSPMKGHSHVYWYRQLPEEGLKFMVYLQKENIIDESGMPKERFSAEFPKEGPSILRIQQVVRGDSAAYFCASSPVRDVNEKLFFGSGTQLSVL.

The chain is built from TRBV28 and TRBJ2-1, with D tentatively TRBD1 (6 bases). Germline values: CDR1 MDHEN, CDR2 SYDVKM. V dropped 1 base and J dropped 10 bases, with 11 bases sitting between them. The CDR3 is made up of 13 amino acids. In DNA, the CDR3 is TGTGCCAGCAGTTTATTATACAGGGTCGAGCAGTTCTTC. As protein: CASSLLYRVEQFF.

This chain joins TRBV28 and TRBJ2-1; 7 bases match TRBD2. In germline, CDR1 is MDHEN, CDR2 SYDVKM. The J segment lost 2 bases and the V segment lost 5 bases, leaving 3 bases of the junction unmatched. The CDR3 spans 14 residues. For the CDR3, the DNA is TGTGCCAGCAGTGCAGGGACTACCTACAATGAGCAGTTCTTC. This gives the protein CASSAGTTYNEQFF.

A remark on this clone: The junction does not match germline at one end; this may be a read error. The gene calls are TRBV10-3 and TRBJ2-5, with D tentatively TRBD1 (6 bases). Germline CDR1 ENHRY, CDR2 SYGVKD. The CDR3 loop spans 13 amino acids. CDR3 nucleotide sequence: TGTGCCACCAGTGGGCAGGACAGAGAGACCCAGTACTTC. It encodes CATSGQDRETQYF.

This clone appeared once. The gene calls are TRBV5-8 and TRBJ1-5, with 9 bases identical to TRBD1. Unmatched junction bases numbered 1, after V lost 0 bases and J lost 3 bases. The CDR3 is 15 residues long. Germline V gives CDR1 SGHTS, CDR2 YDEGEE. CDR3 loop: CASSLGDRDNQPQHF. DNA for the CDR3: TGTGCCAGCAGCTTGGGGGACAGGGACAATCAGCCCCAGCATTTT.

The V and J genes are TRBV18 and TRBJ1-2, with 9 nucleotides matching TRBD1. Unmatched junction bases numbered 5, after V lost 2 bases and J lost 4 bases. The CDR3 loop spans 15 amino acids. In germline, CDR1 is KGHSH, CDR2 LQKENI. The CDR3 spells CASSPDRGESYGYTF. CDR3 bases: TGTGCCAGCTCACCAGACAGGGGGGAGAGCTATGGCTACACCTTC.

J is TRBJ2-7 and V is TRBV5-1, with D possibly being TRBD2 (6 bases). The CDR3 spans 14 residues. V was pared by 0 bases and J by 4 bases, with 11 bases between. Germline lookup yields CDR1 SGHRS and CDR2 YFSETQ. For the CDR3, the DNA is TGCGCCAGCAGCTTGGCCGGGAGCGTTTACGAGCAGTACTTC. This translates into CASSLAGSVYEQYF.

The rearrangement links TRBV6-5 to TRBJ1-1, with D maybe TRBD1 (5 bases). The CDR3 totals 12 residues. With 6 bases removed from V and 3 bases from J, the gap between germline ends came to 8 bases. Germline loops: CDR1 MNHEY, CDR2 SVGAGI. CDR3 loop: CASRSGDTEAFF. The CDR3 region has the DNA TGTGCCAGCAGGTCGGGGGACACTGAAGCTTTCTTT.

The CDR3 region is CASSWETKSTDTQYF. In nucleotides, the CDR3 is TGTGCCAGCAGTTGGGAGACTAAGAGCACAGATACGCAGTATTTT. The rearrangement joins TRBV28 to TRBJ2-3, with D perhaps TRBD2 (5 bases). V was trimmed by 4 bases and J by 0 bases, leaving 11 bases between them. The germline V gene encodes CDR1 MDHEN and CDR2 SYDVKM. CDR3 size: 15 residues.

The CDR3: CASSLVSGQGSNEQFF. The CDR3 DNA is TGTGCCAGCAGCTTAGTATCCGGACAGGGAAGCAATGAGCAGTTCTTC. The chain employs TRBV7-8 and TRBJ2-1; 8 bases match TRBD1. CDR1 is SGHVS, CDR2 FQNEAQ, per germline. V was clipped by 1 base and J by 6 bases; unmatched bases: 8. The CDR3 loop spans 16 amino acids.

DNA of the CDR3: TGTGCCAGCAGTTTACCAATTCCGGGACAGGGACCTCGGTTCGAGCAGTACTTC. Translation gives CASSLPIPGQGPRFEQYF. V is TRBV28 and J is TRBJ2-7; 9 bases are shared with TRBD1. Germline-derived CDR1 and CDR2 are MDHEN and SYDVKM. V trimming: 2 bases; J trimming: 6 bases; junction bases outside the gene matches: 17. This CDR3 region has 18 residues.

The chain links TRBV4-2 to TRBJ2-4, with a weak D call TRBD2 (7 bases). The CDR3 is 17 residues long. Germline lookup yields CDR1 LGHNA and CDR2 YNFKEQ. The V end lost 1 base, the J end lost 1 base, and 14 bases lay between the germline ends. The CDR3 nucleotides are TGTGCCAGCAGCCAAGCCCTGGGGAGGGGGGCCAAAAACATTCAGTACTTC. This gives the protein CASSQALGRGAKNIQYF.

This chain uses TRBV23-1 with TRBJ2-6; possible D gene TRBD1, 5 bases. TRBV23-1 belongs to the ORF category, with a function that is uncertain. The CDR3 has 16 residues. Trimming took 2 bases from V and 2 from J, leaving 10 bases between them. The CDR3 reads CASSQDSRAGANVLTF. The DNA for the CDR3 is TGCGCCAGCAGTCAAGATAGCAGGGCTGGGGCCAACGTCCTGACTTTC.

The rearrangement joins TRBV7-9 to TRBJ1-4; no firm D call. V lost 4 bases to trimming and J lost 11 bases, with 11 bases between them. This CDR3 region has 12 residues. Germline CDR1 is SEHNR and CDR2 is FQNEAQ (reference sequence). The CDR3 DNA reads as TGTGCCAGCAGCTCCCTCACATCGAAACTGTTTTTT. Amino acid sequence: CASSSLTSKLFF.

V and J are TRBV28 and TRBJ2-1; D might be TRBD2 (5 bases). The CDR3 spans 13 residues. V lost 5 bases, J lost 8 bases, and 13 bases lay in between. Germline loops: CDR1 MDHEN, CDR2 SYDVKM. The CDR3 DNA reads as TGTGCCAGCAGTCCTCCCCCGGAGGATGAGCAGTTCTTC. This sequence encodes CASSPPPEDEQFF.

This rearrangement joins TRBV3-1 (or the pseudogene TRBV3-2) to TRBJ2-7, with a possible D match to TRBD1 (6 bases). The V end was cut by 7 bases, the J end by 0 bases, with 13 bases between. CDR3 length: 14 residues. CDR1 and CDR2 (germline): LGHDT, YNNKEL (reference sequence). The CDR3 spells CASNMGANSYEQYF. The CDR3 bases are TGTGCCAGCAATATGGGGGCCAACTCCTACGAGCAGTACTTC.

The CDR3 nucleotides are TGTGCCAGCAGCCCCCTGACAGGGAGCACAGATACGCAGTATTTT. Translated, it gives CASSPLTGSTDTQYF. The chain carries TRBV4-2 and TRBJ2-3, with 7 bases matching TRBD1. The germline CDR1 and CDR2 sequences are LGHNA and YNFKEQ. V shed 4 bases, J shed 0 bases, and the junction held 4 bases outside the gene matches. The CDR3 has 15 amino acids.

V is TRBV12-3 or TRBV12-4 and J is TRBJ2-7; D unresolved. Trimming removed 2 bases at V and 3 bases at J, with 5 bases between. The CDR3 totals 12 residues. In DNA form, the CDR3 reads TGTGCCAGCAGTTTACCGAGCTACGAGCAGTACTTC. It is translated as CASSLPSYEQYF.

V and J are TRBV2 and TRBJ1-4; 8 nucleotides align to TRBD1. This CDR3 contains 16 residues. Germline trimming cut 4 bases from V and 4 bases from J; bases unmatched to any gene: 8. Per germline, CDR1 SNHLY and CDR2 FYNNEI. CDR3 sequence: CASSVGRGRGNEKLFF. CDR3 in DNA: TGTGCCAGCAGTGTTGGCAGGGGGCGCGGTAATGAAAAACTGTTTTTT.

CDR3 sequence reads: CASGELAGGQEQYF. In DNA, the CDR3 is TGTGCCAGCGGGGAACTAGCGGGAGGTCAAGAGCAGTACTTC. This rearrangement joins TRBV3-1 (or the pseudogene TRBV3-2) to TRBJ2-7; TRBD2 agrees at 12 bases. Looked up from germline, CDR1 is LGHDT and CDR2 is YNNKEL (reference sequence). V was pared by 8 bases and J by 7 bases, with 9 bases of the junction left unmatched. CDR3 size: 14 residues.

This chain links TRBV5-1 with TRBJ2-6; D gene uncertain. Germline-derived CDR1 and CDR2 are SGHRS and YFSETQ. This CDR3 contains 16 residues. V was clipped by 3 bases and J by 0 bases, with 10 bases between them. CDR3 region: CASSWNRPSGANVLTF. The DNA of the CDR3 is TGCGCCAGCAGCTGGAACCGGCCCTCTGGGGCCAACGTCCTGACTTTC.

V usage is TRBV11-2 and J usage is TRBJ1-3; D is uncertain. Germline V gene sequence: CDR1 SGHAT, CDR2 FQNNGV. V lost 1 base, J lost 0 bases, and 13 bases lay in between. The CDR3 runs 17 residues. In DNA, the CDR3 is TGTGCCAGCAGCTTAGCTCTGGGCTCCGACTCTGGAAACACCATATATTTT. Residues: CASSLALGSDSGNTIYF. The entire variable domain, with the rest obtained from reference TRBV11-2 and TRBJ1-3, is as follows: EAGVAQSPRYKIIEKRQSVAFWCNPISGHATLYWYQQILGQGPKLLIQFQNNGVVDDSQLPKDRFSAERLKGVDSTLKIQPAKLEDSAVYLCASSLALGSDSGNTIYFGEGSWLTVV.

The chain couples TRBV9 to TRBJ2-1; D might be TRBD1 (5 bases). V lost 2 bases and J 4 bases, leaving 13 bases between the germline ends. The CDR3 covers 15 residues. Germline loops: CDR1 SGDLS, CDR2 YYNGEE. The CDR3 DNA sequence: TGTGCCAGCAGCGTCTCCTCAGACAGATACAATGAGCAGTTCTTC. Its protein product is CASSVSSDRYNEQFF.

The rearrangement joins TRBV19 to TRBJ1-5; 7 bases are a match to TRBD1. The CDR3 is 12 amino acids. Trimming at V came to 8 bases and at J to 5 bases, leaving 3 bases not matched to a gene. CDR1 and CDR2 (germline): LNHDA, SQIVND (reference sequence). The CDR3 is CASEQGYQPQHF. CDR3 DNA sequence: TGTGCCAGTGAACAGGGGTATCAGCCCCAGCATTTT.

The chain is built from TRBV24-1 and TRBJ2-6; D unresolved. CDR1 and CDR2 from the germline V gene are KGHDR and SFDVKD. V was clipped by 3 bases and J by 0 bases, with 8 bases between them. This CDR3 spans 16 amino acids. In DNA, the CDR3 is TGTGCCACCAGTGATGAGGTGCGCTCTGGGGCCAACGTCCTGACTTTC. It encodes CATSDEVRSGANVLTF.

V gene TRBV14 combines with J gene TRBJ2-1; no firm D call. Trimming stripped 6 bases from V and 8 bases from J, with 8 bases between. Germline V gene sequence: CDR1 SGHDN, CDR2 FVKESK. The CDR3 runs to 11 residues. In nucleotides, the CDR3 is TGTGCCAGCAGTTTCAGCGATGAGCAGTTCTTC. Its protein product is CASSFSDEQFF.